The clone carrying this TCR beta chain has just one count. Antigen unknown. The entire patient cohort was treatment-naive prior to thyroid surgery. The record originates from a study of metastatic and nonmetastatic thyroid tumors. Study-wide background: Across blood and tumor or nodule tissue, repertoires from malignant and benign thyroid patients were compared with one another. Study-wide points: For both blood and tumor, malignant thyroid tumors reportedly showed significantly higher TCR beta diversity than benign nodules did.

Per the original methods: For papillary thyroid cancer, a distant-metastasis classifier was constructed from CDR3 differences observed across clinicopathological groups. TCRdb re-analyzed the PCR reads using MiXCR. TCRdb's processing, not the study's, gives the V and J calls here. Altogether roughly 14,000 clones are present, around 25% being singletons, with the ten largest covering approximately 12%. V was pared by 3 bases and J by 4 bases, with 15 bases between. The CDR3 runs 15 residues. Germline assignment: CDR1 KGHSH and CDR2 LQKENI. The clonotype comes from a female donor with papillary thyroid cancer or a benign thyroid nodule (not recorded which). Some clones in this sample may be carry-over from other donors' samples. The chain couples TRBV18 to TRBJ1-1; D unclear. The source material was tumor tissue. The CDR3 sequence: CASSPSQQVGTEAFF. In DNA, the CDR3 is TGTGCCAGCTCACCGAGCCAGCAGGTGGGCACTGAAGCTTTCTTT.